A single TCR beta chain is shown here with its context. With 2 bases removed from V and 1 base from J, the gap between germline ends came to 12 bases. The CDR3 runs to 15 residues. Germline loops: CDR1 MNHEY, CDR2 SMNVEV (reference sequence). This specimen comes from a study of long-term antiretroviral therapy in people with HIV. About the research overall: The study's earliest collections predate the 2015 immediate-ART recommendation by about a decade.

Version v3.0 of the immunoSEQ assay was performed at survey level. Clones were read by immunoSEQ multiplex PCR, and TCRdb kept only the in-frame ones, dropping some. The sample has thousands of clones, 80% to 85% seen once. Source: unsorted PBMCs, taken 0.3 years before starting antiretroviral therapy. The chain recombines TRBV27 with TRBJ2-7; no clear D. This sequence was found in a man aged 25 to 40 with HIV. DNA of the CDR3: TGTGCCAGCAGTTTAACTGACGGACGATCCTACGAGCAGTACTTC. This gives the protein CASSLTDGRSYEQYF.